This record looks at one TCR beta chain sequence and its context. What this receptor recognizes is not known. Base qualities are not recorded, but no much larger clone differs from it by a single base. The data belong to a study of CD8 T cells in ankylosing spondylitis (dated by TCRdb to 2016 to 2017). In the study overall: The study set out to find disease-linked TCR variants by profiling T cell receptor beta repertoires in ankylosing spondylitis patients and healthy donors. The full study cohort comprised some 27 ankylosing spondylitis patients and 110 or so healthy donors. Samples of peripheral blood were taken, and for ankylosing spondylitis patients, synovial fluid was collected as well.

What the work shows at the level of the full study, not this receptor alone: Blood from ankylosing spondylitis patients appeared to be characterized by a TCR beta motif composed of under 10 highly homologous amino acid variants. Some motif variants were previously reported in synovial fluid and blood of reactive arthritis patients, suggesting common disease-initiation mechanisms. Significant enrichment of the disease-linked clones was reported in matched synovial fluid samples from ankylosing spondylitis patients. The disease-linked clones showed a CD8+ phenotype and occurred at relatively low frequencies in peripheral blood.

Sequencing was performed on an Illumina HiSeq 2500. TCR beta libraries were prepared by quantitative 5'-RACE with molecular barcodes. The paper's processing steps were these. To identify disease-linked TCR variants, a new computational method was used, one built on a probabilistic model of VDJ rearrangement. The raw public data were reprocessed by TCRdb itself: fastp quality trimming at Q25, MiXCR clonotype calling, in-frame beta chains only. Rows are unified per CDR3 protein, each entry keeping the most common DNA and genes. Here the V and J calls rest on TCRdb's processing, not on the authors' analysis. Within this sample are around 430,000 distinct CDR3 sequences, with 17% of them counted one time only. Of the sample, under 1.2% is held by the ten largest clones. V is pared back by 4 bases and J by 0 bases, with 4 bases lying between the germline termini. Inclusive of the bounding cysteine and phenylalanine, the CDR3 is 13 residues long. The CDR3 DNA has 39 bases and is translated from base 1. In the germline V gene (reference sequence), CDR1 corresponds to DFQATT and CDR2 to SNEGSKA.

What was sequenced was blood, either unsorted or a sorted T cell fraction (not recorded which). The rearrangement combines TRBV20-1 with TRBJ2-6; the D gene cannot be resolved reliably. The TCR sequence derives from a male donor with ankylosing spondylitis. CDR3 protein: CSAIHSGANVLTF. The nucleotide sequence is TGCAGTGCTATCCACTCTGGGGCCAACGTCCTGACTTTC.